This T cell receptor beta chain stems from a study of cytomegalovirus exposure and HLA in healthy donors. A note on this clone: This specimen includes other DNA sequences encoding the same CDR3.

This CDR3 is built from 14 residues. CDR1 is LNHDA, CDR2 SQIVND, per germline (reference sequence). Trimming took 8 bases from V and 7 from J, leaving 17 bases between them. In the PCR, 60 Vbeta and 13 Jbeta primers were used. Repertoires were generated with immunoSEQ multiplex PCR, while TCRdb's copy carries only in-frame clones and drops some. Of 87,000 or so clones listed, 64% are singletons. The source material was PBMCs. The chain uses TRBV19 and TRBJ1-4; tentative D call: TRBD1 (5 bases). This TCR came from a man aged 55 to 70 in good health and CMV-seronegative. CDR3 loop: CASGPTGVGEKLFF. Written as DNA, the CDR3 is TGTGCCAGTGGGCCGACGGGGGTGGGTGAAAAACTGTTTTTT. Drawing the rest from reference TRBV19 and TRBJ1-4, the complete variable domain is DGGITQSPKYLFRKEGQNVTLSCEQNLNHDAMYWYRQDPGQGLRLIYYSQIVNDFQKGDIAEGYSVSREKKESFPLTVTSAQKNPTAFYLCASGPTGVGEKLFFGSGTQLSVL.